Listed here are 6 T cell receptor beta chains from one sample, sequenced in a study of shared clonotypes between healthy human individuals. Here immunoSEQ multiplex PCR was the method, and the copy in TCRdb shows in-frame clones only, minus some. The sample yields about 1.5 million clones, 95% to 99% seen once. The sample was naive CD4+ T cells sorted from blood. Subset meaning: CD45RA+ positively selected. These receptors came from a man aged 25 to 40 in good health.

The gene calls are TRBV5-1 and TRBJ1-5; 8 bases align to TRBD1. V gave up 4 bases and J gave up 4 bases; unmatched junction bases: 7. CDR3 length equals 15 residues. CDR1 and CDR2 (germline): SGHRS, YFSETQ. This chain's CDR3 is CASSRGTGWNQPQHF. CDR3 DNA sequence: TGCGCCAGCAGCCGTGGGACAGGCTGGAATCAGCCCCAGCATTTT.

As regards this clone: Other DNA sequences within the sample encode an identical CDR3. V gene TRBV5-1 combines with J gene TRBJ1-1; D not resolved. The CDR3 consists of 12 residues. Trimming shortened V by 0 bases and J by 5 bases, and 5 bases separated the two germline ends. CDR1 is SGHRS and CDR2 is YFSETQ in the germline V gene. For the CDR3, the DNA is TGCGCCAGCAGCTTGGTTGGGACTGAAGCTTTCTTT. Protein product: CASSLVGTEAFF.

J is TRBJ2-4 and V is TRBV5-1, with D unclear. The CDR3 loop spans 14 amino acids. The germline V gene has CDR1 SGHRS and CDR2 YFSETQ. Deletions cut 3 bases from V and 3 bases from J, with 10 bases between. CDR3 protein: CASSSSLGKNIQYF. For the CDR3, the DNA is TGCGCCAGCAGCTCCTCCCTCGGCAAAAACATTCAGTACTTC.

J is TRBJ2-5 and V is TRBV29-1; 7 bases align to TRBD2. The germline gives CDR1 SQVTM, CDR2 ANQGSEA. CDR3 length: 15 residues. The CDR3, as DNA: TGCACGGTCCAGGGCACTAGCGCCAACTCGGAGACCCAGTACTTC. Its translation: CTVQGTSANSETQYF.

V and J are TRBV7-8 and TRBJ2-1, with D hard to call. The V gene lost 2 bases and the J gene lost 15 bases, with 11 bases spanning the gap. This CDR3 comprises 11 residues. Germline V lookup: CDR1 SGHVS, CDR2 FQNEAQ. The DNA for the CDR3 is TGTGCCAGCAGCTTACGATTCATCGCGTTCTTC. Amino acids: CASSLRFIAFF. Looking up the rest from reference TRBV7-8 and TRBJ2-1 gives the full variable domain: GAGVSQSPRYKVAKRGQDVALRCDPISGHVSLFWYQQALGQGPEFLTYFQNEAQLDKSGLPSDRFFAERPEGSVSTLKIQRTQQEDSAVYLCASSLRFIAFFGPGTRLTVL.

The chain links TRBV27 to TRBJ2-7; TRBD1 agrees at 8 bases. The germline V gene has CDR1 MNHEY and CDR2 SMNVEV (reference sequence). The V gene end was trimmed by 5 bases and the J gene end by 5 bases; junction bases not matched to a gene: 8. This CDR3 region has 14 residues. The CDR3 sequence is CASSPMTGVDEQYF. The CDR3 DNA reads TGTGCCAGCAGTCCCATGACAGGGGTCGACGAGCAGTACTTC.